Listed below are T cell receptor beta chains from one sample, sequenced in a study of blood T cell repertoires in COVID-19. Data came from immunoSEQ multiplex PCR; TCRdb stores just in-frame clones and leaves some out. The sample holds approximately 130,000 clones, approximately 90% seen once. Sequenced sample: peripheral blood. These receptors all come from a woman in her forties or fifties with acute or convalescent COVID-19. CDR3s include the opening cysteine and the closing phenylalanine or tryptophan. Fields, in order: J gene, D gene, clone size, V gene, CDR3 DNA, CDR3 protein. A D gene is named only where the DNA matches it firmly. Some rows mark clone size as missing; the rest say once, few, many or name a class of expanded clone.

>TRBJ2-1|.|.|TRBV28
TGTGCCAGCAGTTTAGCGACAGGGACTAATGAGCAGTTCTTC
CASSLATGTNEQFF
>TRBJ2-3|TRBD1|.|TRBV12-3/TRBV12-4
TGTGCCAGCAGCCTACAGGGGGAACATACGCAGTATTTT
CASSLQGEHTQYF
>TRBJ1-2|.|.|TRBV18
TGTGCCAGCTCACCAGCGACAGACTATGGCTACACCTTC
CASSPATDYGYTF
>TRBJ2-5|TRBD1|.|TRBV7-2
TGTGCCAGCAGCTCGACAGGGGGAGGAGAGACCCAGTACTTC
CASSSTGGGETQYF
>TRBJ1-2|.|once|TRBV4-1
TGCGCCAGCAGCCAAGAAGGGGGGGCGGACTATGGCTACACCTTC
CASSQEGGADYGYTF
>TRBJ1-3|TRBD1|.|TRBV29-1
TGCAGCGTTGGCGACAGGGCTGGAAACACCATATATTTT
CSVGDRAGNTIYF
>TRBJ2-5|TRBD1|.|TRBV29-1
TGCAGCGTTGAAGAACTGTACAGGGGGATCGAGACCCAGTACTTC
CSVEELYRGIETQYF
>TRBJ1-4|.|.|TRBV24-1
TGTGCCACCAGTGATTCGCGGGGGGCGGGTGAAAAACTGTTTTTT
CATSDSRGAGEKLFF
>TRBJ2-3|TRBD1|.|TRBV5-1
TGCGCCAGCAGCTTGGCCGGGACAGGGACCTCGGGCACAGATACGCAGTATTTT
CASSLAGTGTSGTDTQYF
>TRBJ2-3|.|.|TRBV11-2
TGTGCCAGCAGCTCCGGGGGAGATACGCAGTATTTT
CASSSGGDTQYF
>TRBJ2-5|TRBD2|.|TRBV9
TGTGCCAGCAGCGTAGATCCTAGCGGAGAGACCCAGTACTTC
CASSVDPSGETQYF
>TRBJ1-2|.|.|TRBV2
TGTGCCAGCAGTGATGGTGGTCAGGGCAGGGCCTACACCTTC
CASSDGGQGRAYTF
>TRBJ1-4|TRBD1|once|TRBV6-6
TGTGCCAGCAGGGGACAGGGGGGTGCAACTAATGAAAAACTGTTTTTT
CASRGQGGATNEKLFF
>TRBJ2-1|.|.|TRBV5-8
TGTGCCAGCAGCTTGTTTTCGGGGGGCCCTGGTGAGCAGTTCTTC
CASSLFSGGPGEQFF
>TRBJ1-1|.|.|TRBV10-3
TGTGCCATCAGTGAGTCGTCAGAGGCCCCTGAAGCTTTCTTT
CAISESSEAPEAFF
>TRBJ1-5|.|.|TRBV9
TGTGCCAGCAGCGCCGACAGCAGCAATCAGCCCCAGCATTTT
CASSADSSNQPQHF
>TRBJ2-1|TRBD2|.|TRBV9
TGTGCCAGCAGCGTCGGCGGGAGGTCCTACAATGAGCAGTTCTTC
CASSVGGRSYNEQFF
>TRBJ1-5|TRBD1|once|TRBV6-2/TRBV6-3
TGTGCCAGCAGTTACCCATTCGGACAGGGGGCGGACAATCAGCCCCAGCATTTT
CASSYPFGQGADNQPQHF
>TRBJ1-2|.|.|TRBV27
TGTGCCAGCAGGACTTTCGGGAGCCATAATAACTATGGCTACACCTTC
CASRTFGSHNNYGYTF
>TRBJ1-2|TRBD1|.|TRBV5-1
TGCGCCAGCAGCCTGGCCCGGACAGGGGGAGTAAGAGACTATGGCTACACCTTC
CASSLARTGGVRDYGYTF
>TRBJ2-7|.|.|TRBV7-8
TGTGCCAGCCGACTTCAGTTAGGCGAGCAGTACTTC
CASRLQLGEQYF
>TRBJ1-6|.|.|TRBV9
TGTGCCAGCAGCGTACCTCGGGGACCCCTCCACTTT
CASSVPRGPLHF
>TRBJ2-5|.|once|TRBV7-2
TGTGCCAGCAGCTTAGATAAGGAGCTAGCGAGATACTTC
CASSLDKELARYF
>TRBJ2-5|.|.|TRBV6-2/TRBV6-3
TGTGCCAGCAGTGGGGGACATCAGGAGACCCAGTACTTC
CASSGGHQETQYF
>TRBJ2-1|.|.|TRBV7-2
TGTGCCAGCAGCTTAGTAGTGGCGGAGCACAATGAGCAGTTCTTC
CASSLVVAEHNEQFF
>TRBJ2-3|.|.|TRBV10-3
TGTGCCATCAGTGAAGACCGGAGACCGCCGGCGCAGTATTTT
CAISEDRRPPAQYF